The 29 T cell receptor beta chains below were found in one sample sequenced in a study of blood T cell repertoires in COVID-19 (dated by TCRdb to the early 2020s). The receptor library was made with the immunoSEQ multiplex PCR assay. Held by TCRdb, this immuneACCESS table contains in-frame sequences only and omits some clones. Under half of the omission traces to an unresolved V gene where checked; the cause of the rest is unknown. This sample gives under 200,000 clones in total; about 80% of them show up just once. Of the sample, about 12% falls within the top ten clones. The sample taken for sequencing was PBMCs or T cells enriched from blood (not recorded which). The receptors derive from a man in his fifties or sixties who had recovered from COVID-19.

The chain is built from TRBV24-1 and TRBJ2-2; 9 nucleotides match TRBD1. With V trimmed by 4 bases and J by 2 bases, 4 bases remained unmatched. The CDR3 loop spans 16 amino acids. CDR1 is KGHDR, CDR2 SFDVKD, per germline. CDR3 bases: TGTGCCACCAGTGACCAGGGACAGGGAAACACCGGGGAGCTGTTTTTT. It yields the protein CATSDQGQGNTGELFF.

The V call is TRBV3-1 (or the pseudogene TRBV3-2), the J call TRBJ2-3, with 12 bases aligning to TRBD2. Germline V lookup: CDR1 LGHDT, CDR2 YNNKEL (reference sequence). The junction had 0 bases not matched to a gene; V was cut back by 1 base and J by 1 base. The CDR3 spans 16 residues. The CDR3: CASSQGLAGGTDTQYF. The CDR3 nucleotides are TGTGCCAGCAGCCAAGGACTAGCGGGGGGCACAGATACGCAGTATTTT.

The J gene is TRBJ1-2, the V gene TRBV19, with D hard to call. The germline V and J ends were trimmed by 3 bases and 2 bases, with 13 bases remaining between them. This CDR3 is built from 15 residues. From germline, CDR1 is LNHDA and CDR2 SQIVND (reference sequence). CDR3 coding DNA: TGTGCCAGTAGTATCCCCGCAGGTATGAACTATGGCTACACCTTC. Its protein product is CASSIPAGMNYGYTF.

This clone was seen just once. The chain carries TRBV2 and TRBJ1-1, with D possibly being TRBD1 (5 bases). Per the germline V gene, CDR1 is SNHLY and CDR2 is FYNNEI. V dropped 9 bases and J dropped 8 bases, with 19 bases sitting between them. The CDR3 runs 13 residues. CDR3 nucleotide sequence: TGTGCCAGGGGACTTCAGCAGAACAGAGAAGCTTTCTTT. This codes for CARGLQQNREAFF.

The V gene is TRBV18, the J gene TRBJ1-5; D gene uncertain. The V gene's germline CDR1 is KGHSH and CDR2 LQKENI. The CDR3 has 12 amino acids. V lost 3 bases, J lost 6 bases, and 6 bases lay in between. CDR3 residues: CASSPRAQPQHF. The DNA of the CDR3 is TGTGCCAGCTCACCCCGAGCTCAGCCCCAGCATTTT. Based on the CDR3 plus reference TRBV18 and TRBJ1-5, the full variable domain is NAGVMQNPRHLVRRRGQEARLRCSPMKGHSHVYWYRQLPEEGLKFMVYLQKENIIDESGMPKERFSAEFPKEGPSILRIQQVVRGDSAAYFCASSPRAQPQHFGDGTRLSIL.

The CDR3 DNA sequence: TGTGCCAGCAGCCAAGCGAGTGCAGAGGACACCATATATTTT. Amino acid sequence: CASSQASAEDTIYF. The chain couples TRBV3-1 (or the pseudogene TRBV3-2) to TRBJ1-3; D call uncertain. Germline lookup yields CDR1 LGHDT and CDR2 YNNKEL (reference sequence). The CDR3 loop spans 14 amino acids. Trimming pared 1 base from V and 8 bases from J, leaving 12 bases between.

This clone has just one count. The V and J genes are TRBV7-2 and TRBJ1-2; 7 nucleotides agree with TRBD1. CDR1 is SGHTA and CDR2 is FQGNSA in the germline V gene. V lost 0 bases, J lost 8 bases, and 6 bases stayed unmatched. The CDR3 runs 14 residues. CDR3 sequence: CASSLATGTRGYTF. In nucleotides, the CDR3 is TGTGCCAGCAGCTTAGCGACAGGGACTAGAGGCTACACCTTC.

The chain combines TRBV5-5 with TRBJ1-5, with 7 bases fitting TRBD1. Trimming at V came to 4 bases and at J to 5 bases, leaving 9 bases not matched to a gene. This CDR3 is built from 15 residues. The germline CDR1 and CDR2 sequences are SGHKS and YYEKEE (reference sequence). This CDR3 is CASSPEGAYYQPQHF. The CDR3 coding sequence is TGTGCCAGCAGCCCCGAGGGGGCCTACTATCAGCCCCAGCATTTT.

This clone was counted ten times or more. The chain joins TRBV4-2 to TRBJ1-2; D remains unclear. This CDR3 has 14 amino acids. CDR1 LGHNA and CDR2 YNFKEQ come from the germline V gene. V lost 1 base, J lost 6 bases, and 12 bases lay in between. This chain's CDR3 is CASSQGYSGDGYTF. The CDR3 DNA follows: TGTGCCAGCAGCCAAGGATACTCGGGAGATGGCTACACCTTC.

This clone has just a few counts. In DNA, the CDR3 is TGTGCCTGGGTTCGGCGGGGGGGCCAGGTTCCGCAGTACTTC. Protein: CAWVRRGGQVPQYF. The V call is TRBV30, the J call TRBJ2-7, with 9 bases fitting TRBD2. The CDR3 covers 14 residues. Losses at the gene ends were 5 bases for V and 9 bases for J; bases not matched to a gene: 14. Germline V gives CDR1 GTSNPN, CDR2 SVGIG (reference sequence).

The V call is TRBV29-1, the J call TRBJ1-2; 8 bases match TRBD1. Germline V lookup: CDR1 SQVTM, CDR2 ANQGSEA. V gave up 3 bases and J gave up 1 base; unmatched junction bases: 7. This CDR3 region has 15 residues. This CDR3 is CSVDPRDRRNYGYTF. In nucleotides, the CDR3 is TGCAGCGTTGACCCCCGGGACAGGCGTAACTATGGCTACACCTTC. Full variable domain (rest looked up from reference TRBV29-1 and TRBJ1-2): SAVISQKPSRDICQRGTSLTIQCQVDSQVTMMFWYRQQPGQSLTLIATANQGSEATYESGFVIDKFPISRPNLTFSTLTVSNMSPEDSSIYLCSVDPRDRRNYGYTFGSGTRLTVV.

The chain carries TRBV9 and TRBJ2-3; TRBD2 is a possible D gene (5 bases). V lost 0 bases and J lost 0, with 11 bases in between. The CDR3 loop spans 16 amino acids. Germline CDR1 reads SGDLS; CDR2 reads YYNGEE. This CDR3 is CASSVVGDTSTDTQYF. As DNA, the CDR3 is TGTGCCAGCAGCGTAGTCGGGGATACTAGCACAGATACGCAGTATTTT.

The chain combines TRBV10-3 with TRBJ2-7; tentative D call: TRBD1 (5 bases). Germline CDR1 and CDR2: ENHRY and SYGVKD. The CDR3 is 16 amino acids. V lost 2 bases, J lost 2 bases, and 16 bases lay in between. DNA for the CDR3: TGTGCCATCAGTGAGGGTGACAGCTCTCTCGCCTACGAGCAGTACTTC. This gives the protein CAISEGDSSLAYEQYF.

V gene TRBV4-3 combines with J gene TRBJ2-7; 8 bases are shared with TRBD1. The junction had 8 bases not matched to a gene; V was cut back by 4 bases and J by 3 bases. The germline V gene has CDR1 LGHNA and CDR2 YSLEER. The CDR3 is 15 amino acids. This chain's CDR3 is CASSLDRATHYEQYF. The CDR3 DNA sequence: TGCGCCAGCAGCCTGGACAGGGCGACCCACTACGAGCAGTACTTC.

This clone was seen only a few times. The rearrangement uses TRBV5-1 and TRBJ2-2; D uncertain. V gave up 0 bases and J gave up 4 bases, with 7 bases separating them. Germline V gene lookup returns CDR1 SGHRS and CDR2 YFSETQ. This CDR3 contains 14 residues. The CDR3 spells CASSLGQATGELFF. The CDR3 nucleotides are TGCGCCAGCAGCTTGGGGCAGGCCACCGGGGAGCTGTTTTTT.

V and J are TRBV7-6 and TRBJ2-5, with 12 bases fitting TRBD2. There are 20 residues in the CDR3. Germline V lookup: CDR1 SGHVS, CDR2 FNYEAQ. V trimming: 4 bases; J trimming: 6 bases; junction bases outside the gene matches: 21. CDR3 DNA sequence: TGTGCCAGCAGCTCAAAGCTAGCGGGGGGGCTCCACCTCGCCGAGAAGACCCAGTACTTC. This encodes CASSSKLAGGLHLAEKTQYF.

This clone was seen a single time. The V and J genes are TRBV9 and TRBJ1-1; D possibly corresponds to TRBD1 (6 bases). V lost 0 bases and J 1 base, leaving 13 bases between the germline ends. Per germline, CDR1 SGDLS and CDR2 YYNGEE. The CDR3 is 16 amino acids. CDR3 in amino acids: CASSVGNRVGNTEAFF. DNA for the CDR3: TGTGCCAGCAGCGTAGGCAACAGGGTGGGGAACACTGAAGCTTTCTTT.

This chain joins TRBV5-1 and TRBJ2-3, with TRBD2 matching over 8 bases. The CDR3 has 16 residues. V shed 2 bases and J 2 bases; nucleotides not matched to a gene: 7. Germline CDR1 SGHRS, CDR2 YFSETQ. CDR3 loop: CASSLISGGNTDTQYF. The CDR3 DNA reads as TGCGCCAGCAGCTTAATAAGCGGGGGAAACACAGATACGCAGTATTTT.

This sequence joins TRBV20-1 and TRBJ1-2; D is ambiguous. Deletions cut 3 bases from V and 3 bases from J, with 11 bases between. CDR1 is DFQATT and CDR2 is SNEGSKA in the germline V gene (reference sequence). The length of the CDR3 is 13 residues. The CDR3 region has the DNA TGCAGTGCTAGTTCCGGGAGTGACTATGGCTACACCTTC. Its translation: CSASSGSDYGYTF.

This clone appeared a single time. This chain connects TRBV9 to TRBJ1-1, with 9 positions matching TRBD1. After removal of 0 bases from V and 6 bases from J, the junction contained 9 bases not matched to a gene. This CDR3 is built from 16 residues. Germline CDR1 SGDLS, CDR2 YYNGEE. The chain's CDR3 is CASSVGERTGVAEAFF. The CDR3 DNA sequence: TGTGCCAGCAGCGTAGGCGAAAGGACAGGGGTCGCTGAAGCTTTCTTT.

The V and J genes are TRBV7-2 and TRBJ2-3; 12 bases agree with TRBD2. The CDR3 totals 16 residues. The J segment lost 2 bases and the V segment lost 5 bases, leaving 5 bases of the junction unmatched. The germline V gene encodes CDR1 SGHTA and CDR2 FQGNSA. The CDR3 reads CASSPLAGGLTDTQYF. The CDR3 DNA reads TGTGCCAGCAGCCCTCTAGCGGGGGGGCTCACAGATACGCAGTATTTT.

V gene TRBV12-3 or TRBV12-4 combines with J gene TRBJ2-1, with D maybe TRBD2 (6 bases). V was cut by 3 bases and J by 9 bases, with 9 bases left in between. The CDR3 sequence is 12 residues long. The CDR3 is CASSFRLGEQFF. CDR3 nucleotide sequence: TGTGCCAGCAGTTTCCGACTAGGTGAGCAGTTCTTC.

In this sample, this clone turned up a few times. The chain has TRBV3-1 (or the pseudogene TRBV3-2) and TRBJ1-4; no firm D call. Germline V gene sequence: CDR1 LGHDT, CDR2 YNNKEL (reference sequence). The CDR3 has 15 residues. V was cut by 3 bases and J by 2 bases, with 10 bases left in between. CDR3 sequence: CASSHLGSTNEKLFF. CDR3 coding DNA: TGTGCCAGCAGCCATCTGGGCAGTACTAATGAAAAACTGTTTTTT.

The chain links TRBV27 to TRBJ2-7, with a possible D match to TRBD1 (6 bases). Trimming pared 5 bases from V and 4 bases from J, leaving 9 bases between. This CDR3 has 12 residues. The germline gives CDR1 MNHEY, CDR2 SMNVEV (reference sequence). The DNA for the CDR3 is TGTGCCAGCAGTAACGGACAGTACGAGCAGTACTTC. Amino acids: CASSNGQYEQYF.

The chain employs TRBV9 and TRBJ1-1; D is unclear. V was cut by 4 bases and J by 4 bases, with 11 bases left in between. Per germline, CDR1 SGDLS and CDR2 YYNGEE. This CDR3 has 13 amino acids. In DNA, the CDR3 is TGTGCCAGCAGCCCGGGAGTGGGCACTGAAGCTTTCTTT. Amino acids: CASSPGVGTEAFF.

The CDR3 DNA is TGTGCCAGCAGCCAAGAAAGATTGGGTAGCGGGGGGGTTAACTACAATGAGCAGTTCTTC. Protein sequence: CASSQERLGSGGVNYNEQFF. The chain employs TRBV4-2 and TRBJ2-1, with TRBD2 matching over 11 bases. CDR1 and CDR2 (germline): LGHNA, YNFKEQ. The CDR3 consists of 20 residues. V dropped 0 bases and J dropped 3; count of bases not matched to a gene: 13.

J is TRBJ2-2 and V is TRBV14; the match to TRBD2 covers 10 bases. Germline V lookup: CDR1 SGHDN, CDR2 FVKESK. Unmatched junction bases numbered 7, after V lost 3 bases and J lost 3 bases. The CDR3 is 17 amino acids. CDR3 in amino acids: CASSQDLAGADTGELFF. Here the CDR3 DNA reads TGTGCCAGCAGCCAGGACCTAGCGGGGGCGGACACCGGGGAGCTGTTTTTT.

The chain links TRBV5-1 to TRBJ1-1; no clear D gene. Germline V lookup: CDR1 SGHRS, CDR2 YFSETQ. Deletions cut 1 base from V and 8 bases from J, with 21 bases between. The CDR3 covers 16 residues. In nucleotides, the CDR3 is TGCGCCAGCAGCTTGTCCAATGTCAGACAAACTCAGGAAGCTTTCTTT. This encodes CASSLSNVRQTQEAFF. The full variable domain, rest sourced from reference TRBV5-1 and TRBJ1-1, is KAGVTQTPRYLIKTRGQQVTLSCSPISGHRSVSWYQQTPGQGLQFLFEYFSETQRNKGNFPGRFSGRQFSNSRSEMNVSTLELGDSALYLCASSLSNVRQTQEAFFGQGTRLTVV.

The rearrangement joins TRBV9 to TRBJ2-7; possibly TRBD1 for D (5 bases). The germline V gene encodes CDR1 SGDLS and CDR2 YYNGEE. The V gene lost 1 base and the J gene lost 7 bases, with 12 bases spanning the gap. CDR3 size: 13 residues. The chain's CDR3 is CASSVFGAEEQYF. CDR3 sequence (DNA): TGTGCCAGCAGCGTATTTGGGGCAGAGGAGCAGTACTTC.